This entry lists 20 T cell receptor beta chains sequenced from one sample in a study of shared T cell receptors in the human thymus. The data were produced by immunoSEQ multiplex PCR, yet TCRdb's version contains in-frame clones alone and is incomplete. The top ten clones hold around 0.01% of a sample with fewer than 700,000 clones, roughly 90% of them seen once. These data were also filed under a second study, of human thymus T cells.

Source material: thymocytes. All receptors derive from a boy in the first two years of life with a congenital heart defect.

The chain joins TRBV27 to TRBJ1-5, with D maybe TRBD1 (5 bases). The CDR3 is 18 amino acids. Germline V lookup: CDR1 MNHEY, CDR2 SMNVEV (reference sequence). Trimming removed 1 base at V and 1 base at J, with 17 bases between. CDR3 DNA: TGTGCCAGCAGTTTATTCGGGGCGGGGGATCGGAGCAATCAGCCCCAGCATTTT. This encodes CASSLFGAGDRSNQPQHF.

The rearrangement links TRBV4-1 to TRBJ2-7, with TRBD2 matching 11 bases. Trimming took 0 bases from V and 2 from J; bases not matched to a gene: 6. CDR3 size: 17 residues. The germline V gene encodes CDR1 MGHRA and CDR2 YSYEKL. The CDR3, as DNA: TGCGCCAGCAGCCAAGATCGGGGGACTAGCGGAACCTACGAGCAGTACTTC. Translating it yields CASSQDRGTSGTYEQYF.

The V call is TRBV13, the J call TRBJ2-2; possible D gene TRBD2, 6 bases. V gave up 3 bases and J gave up 5 bases, with 22 bases separating them. This CDR3 has 18 amino acids. Per the germline V gene, CDR1 is PRHDT and CDR2 is FYEKMQ (reference sequence). The CDR3 region is CASSLGALGGRGTGELFF. DNA for the CDR3: TGTGCCAGCAGCTTGGGTGCATTGGGGGGTCGAGGAACCGGGGAGCTGTTTTTT. The whole variable domain, filled in from reference TRBV13 and TRBJ2-2, reads AAGVIQSPRHLIKEKRETATLKCYPIPRHDTVYWYQQGPGQDPQFLISFYEKMQSDKGSIPDRFSAQQFSDYHSELNMSSLELGDSALYFCASSLGALGGRGTGELFFGEGSRLTVL.

The chain combines TRBV14 with TRBJ2-1; TRBD2 agrees at 15 bases. Germline CDR1 SGHDN, CDR2 FVKESK. The V gene end was trimmed by 3 bases and the J gene end by 9 bases; junction bases not matched to a gene: 9. The length of the CDR3 is 17 residues. The CDR3 DNA follows: TGTGCCAGCAGCCACTTCGGGACTAGCGGGAGGTTGGGTGAGCAGTTCTTC. Encoded protein: CASSHFGTSGRLGEQFF.

This sequence joins TRBV29-1 and TRBJ2-3; 7 nucleotides agree with TRBD2. V shed 1 base, J shed 6 bases, and the junction held 13 bases outside the gene matches. The V gene's germline CDR1 is SQVTM and CDR2 ANQGSEA. This CDR3 comprises 16 residues. In DNA form, the CDR3 reads TGCAGCGTTGAAGTACCTAGCGGTACTTTCGTGGATACGCAGTATTTT. It translates to CSVEVPSGTFVDTQYF.

The chain couples TRBV5-1 to TRBJ2-1; a possible D gene is TRBD1 (8 bases). Germline CDR1 SGHRS, CDR2 YFSETQ. Trimming removed 2 bases from V and 1 base from J, with 37 bases in between. This CDR3 spans 24 amino acids. CDR3 nucleotide sequence: TGCGCCAGCAGCTTTCCCCGCCCCCGGGACAGGCCCCACAGCGCGGGGGCGTCCTACAATGAGCAGTTCTTC. It yields the protein CASSFPRPRDRPHSAGASYNEQFF.

This rearrangement joins TRBV6-1 to TRBJ2-7, with TRBD2 identical over 11 bases. The V gene's germline CDR1 is MNHNS and CDR2 SASEGT. The V gene end was trimmed by 0 bases and the J gene end by 1 base; junction bases not matched to a gene: 17. The CDR3 is made up of 21 amino acids. In DNA form, the CDR3 reads TGTGCCAGCAGTGAAGCCCGATTCCACCTCTCGACTAGCGGGATTTCCTACGAGCAGTACTTC. The encoded protein is CASSEARFHLSTSGISYEQYF.

V and J are TRBV7-9 and TRBJ2-1; 13 nucleotides line up with TRBD2. V trimming: 5 bases; J trimming: 4 bases; junction bases outside the gene matches: 5. This CDR3 spans 16 amino acids. Germline loops: CDR1 SEHNR, CDR2 FQNEAQ (reference sequence). CDR3 DNA: TGTGCCAGCAGCAAGGGACTAGCGGGGATATACAATGAGCAGTTCTTC. This sequence encodes CASSKGLAGIYNEQFF.

CDR3 bases: TGTGCCAGCAGTGGTGGCCGTCTCGACAGGGGTTATGGCTACACCTTC. The encoded protein is CASSGGRLDRGYGYTF. The J gene is TRBJ1-2, the V gene TRBV6-1; 8 nucleotides match TRBD1. Trimming cost V 4 bases and J 5 bases; bases outside gene matches: 12. Germline CDR1 reads MNHNS; CDR2 reads SASEGT. The CDR3 extends over 16 amino acids.

The chain combines TRBV7-9 with TRBJ1-2; 11 bases line up with TRBD1. Trimming at V came to 5 bases and at J to 4 bases, leaving 9 bases not matched to a gene. The CDR3 contains 16 residues. CDR1 and CDR2 (germline): SEHNR, FQNEAQ (reference sequence). The CDR3, as DNA: TGTGCCAGCAGCCCTTACTGGGACAGGGGGTTCTATGGCTACACCTTC. This gives the protein CASSPYWDRGFYGYTF.

The rearrangement joins TRBV10-3 to TRBJ2-7; D is perhaps TRBD2 (6 bases). V lost 3 bases, J lost 2 bases, and 11 bases lay in between. Germline V gives CDR1 ENHRY, CDR2 SYGVKD. The length of the CDR3 is 14 residues. This chain's CDR3 is CAISEGGITYEQYF. Written as DNA, the CDR3 is TGTGCCATCAGTGAAGGCGGGATTACCTACGAGCAGTACTTC.

This rearrangement joins TRBV7-2 to TRBJ2-3; 10 nucleotides agree with TRBD2. The germline V gene has CDR1 SGHTA and CDR2 FQGNSA. Trimming cost V 5 bases and J 0 bases; bases outside gene matches: 14. The CDR3 is 19 amino acids. The CDR3 region is CASSPPLSGRRSSTDTQYF. The CDR3 coding sequence is TGTGCCAGCAGCCCCCCCCTTAGCGGGAGGCGGTCTAGCACAGATACGCAGTATTTT.

The chain carries TRBV18 and TRBJ1-3; D not resolved. The CDR3 spans 14 residues. V was shortened by 0 bases and J by 4 bases, with 7 bases between the two germline ends. Germline loops: CDR1 KGHSH, CDR2 LQKENI. CDR3 in amino acids: CASSPPSQGNTIYF. The CDR3 DNA reads as TGTGCCAGCTCACCACCCTCGCAGGGAAACACCATATATTTT.

A remark on this clone: At one of its ends the junction is not consistent with the germline gene, which may arise from a read error. The chain couples TRBV7-7 to TRBJ1-1; D not certain. CDR3 length: 13 residues. The V gene's germline CDR1 is SSHAT and CDR2 FNYEAQ (reference sequence). CDR3 in DNA: TGTGCTAGCAGCTTAGTCGGGGAAGTTAGTGCTTTCTTT. It yields the protein CASSLVGEVSAFF.

This sequence joins TRBV27 and TRBJ2-2, with 8 bases matching TRBD1. The CDR3 contains 16 residues. V was clipped by 7 bases and J by 7 bases; unmatched bases: 14. Germline CDR1 reads MNHEY; CDR2 reads SMNVEV (reference sequence). CDR3 bases: TGTGCCAGCACCCCGGGGCGACAGGGGAGAATCGGGGAGCTGTTTTTT. It specifies CASTPGRQGRIGELFF.

The J gene is TRBJ2-7, the V gene TRBV27, with a possible D match to TRBD1 (6 bases). The CDR3 totals 12 residues. The V end was cut by 8 bases, the J end by 2 bases, with 10 bases between. Germline V gives CDR1 MNHEY, CDR2 SMNVEV (reference sequence). The CDR3 DNA reads as TGTGCCAGCGGCAGGGGACCCTACGAGCAGTACTTC. Translating it yields CASGRGPYEQYF.

The sample holds one count of this clone. V gene TRBV7-2 combines with J gene TRBJ2-5; 12 bases map to TRBD2. Unmatched junction bases numbered 5, after V lost 2 bases and J lost 1 base. From germline, CDR1 is SGHTA and CDR2 FQGNSA. This CDR3 has 17 amino acids. CDR3 coding DNA: TGTGCCAGCAGCTTATGCCCTAGCGGGAGGGCCCAAGAGACCCAGTACTTC. The encoded protein is CASSLCPSGRAQETQYF. Combining the CDR3 with reference TRBV7-2 and TRBJ2-5 gives the whole variable domain GAGVSQSPSNKVTEKGKDVELRCDPISGHTALYWYRQSLGQGLEFLIYFQGNSAPDKSGLPSDRFSAERTGGSVSTLTIQRTQQEDSAVYLCASSLCPSGRAQETQYFGPGTRLLVL.

The chain combines TRBV28 with TRBJ2-2; no reliable D call. The germline V gene encodes CDR1 MDHEN and CDR2 SYDVKM. The CDR3 totals 19 residues. V was trimmed by 5 bases and J by 0 bases, leaving 22 bases between them. The chain's CDR3 is CASSPVSRPAGTNTGELFF. CDR3 nucleotides: TGTGCCAGCAGTCCCGTATCGAGACCGGCAGGAACGAACACCGGGGAGCTGTTTTTT.

This chain joins TRBV4-3 and TRBJ2-7, with 10 bases fitting TRBD2. The germline gives CDR1 LGHNA, CDR2 YSLEER. V trimming: 0 bases; J trimming: 7 bases; junction bases outside the gene matches: 9. The CDR3 contains 16 residues. The CDR3 region has the DNA TGCGCCAGCAGCCAAGATTTAGAGCTAGCGGGAGCGGAGCAGTACTTC. Its translation is CASSQDLELAGAEQYF.

The chain's CDR3 is CASRLDRIGYSGANVLTF. The CDR3 DNA reads TGTGCCAGCAGATTGGACAGGATCGGATACTCTGGGGCCAACGTCCTGACTTTC. This chain links TRBV28 with TRBJ2-6; 7 bases line up with TRBD1. The germline V gene encodes CDR1 MDHEN and CDR2 SYDVKM. This CDR3 has 18 residues. Unmatched junction bases numbered 11, after V lost 6 bases and J lost 0 bases.